A single T cell receptor beta chain is shown here with its context. Germline CDR1 is DFQATT and CDR2 is SNEGSKA (reference sequence). V lost 3 bases, J lost 2 bases, and 14 bases lay in between. The CDR3 consists of 15 residues. A second roughly 7 to 12 cycle PCR used barcoded and J-beta primers. Each cDNA molecule was tagged by a template-switch adaptor with 12 random nucleotides. TCRdb called the 5' RACE reads again in MiXCR, with one record for every CDR3 protein. This table holds roughly 680,000 distinct CDR3 sequences, around a fifth found once. These data originate in a study of blood T cells in healthy people across ages.

Source material: blood. The chain joins TRBV20-1 to TRBJ2-4; D might be TRBD2 (6 bases). This TCR came from a man between 65 and 85 years old in good health. Here the CDR3 DNA reads TGCAGTGCTAGCCGTCCGGGAGACACCAAAAACATTCAGTACTTC. This sequence encodes CSASRPGDTKNIQYF.